Reported below is one T cell receptor beta chain. The antigen it recognizes is unknown. The input lacks base qualities; no much larger clone sits a single base away. The library came from the immunoSEQ multiplex PCR assay. For the multiplex PCR, a mixture combining 60 forward primers for TCR Vbeta segments and 13 reverse primers for TCR Jbeta segments was used. A multiplex PCR assay on genomic DNA amplified the CDR3 region of rearranged TCR beta genes. The Illumina HiSeq System was used to sequence the amplified TCR beta libraries as 87-base-pair reads. On the study's bioinformatics: Across the 670 or so repertoires, a later analysis counted some 80 million unique TCR beta chains, some 11 million of which were shared by at least two donors. Raw reads were error-corrected and collapsed into unique sequences with a nearest-neighbor algorithm that merged closely related sequences to remove PCR and sequencing errors. Alignment of CDR3 sequences to IMGT reference sequences was used to assign V, D and J gene segments. For a sequence to be retained, a match of at least six nucleotides to both a V gene segment and a J gene segment was required. Rearrangements were called productive when the CDR3 lacked stop codons and stayed in frame with V and J; all others were non-productive. CDR3 was defined by IMGT convention, running from the second conserved V-encoded cysteine to the conserved J-encoded phenylalanine. The earlier analysis of 450 to 750 of the donors excluded any sequence lacking an unambiguous match to a single V gene segment. In an earlier analysis of about 590 of the donors, a V segment was called functional when productive rearrangements were above 56.7%, and segregating when the standard deviation between donors exceeded 5%. A statistical classification framework was built for diagnosing cytomegalovirus status from the catalog of TCR beta chain sequences. In a later analysis, TCR nucleotide sequences were compared against IMGT/GENE-DB human TR gene sequences so that V and J genes could be assigned. A later analysis assigned CDR3 sequences and most-parsimonious VDJ recombination scenarios with the TCRdist pipeline. In a later analysis, each TCR beta chain was defined by its CDR3 amino acid sequence together with its V-gene family, and reads without a unique V-gene family were excluded. In a later analysis, fewer than 650 highly shared, low-generation-probability nucleotide sequences were removed to address suspected cross-contamination and a sequencing artifact. In a later analysis, a clonal expansion index for each public chain was calculated from normalized within-repertoire ranks of inferred template counts. Generation probabilities in a later analysis came from a VDJ recombination model fitted to out-of-frame rearrangements, and those results were checked against IGoR. In a later analysis, hypergeometric tests were used to score TCR-TCR, TCR-HLA and TCR-CMV co-occurrence, with a repertoire-size bias correction applied to TCR pairs. False discovery rates were estimated in a later analysis by permuting HLA or CMV assignments 20 times. In a later analysis, co-occurring TCRs were grouped using DBSCAN, and TCRdist sequence similarity was added for clustering within HLA-allele-positive subsets. Co-occurrence clustering excluded repertoires with fewer than 30,000 or more than 120,000 public chains, plus five with anomalous nucleotide sharing. This immuneACCESS table, as held by TCRdb, lists in-frame sequences with V and J called but not all clones. Of the missing ones, under half trace to an unresolved V gene in checked studies; the others have no known cause. V, J and clone size reflect that table, while D and trimming were determined from the DNA. This sample is represented by 100,000 to 150,000 clones; 70% to 80% of them were singletons. 3.4% of the sample rests with the top ten.

This record comes from a study of cytomegalovirus exposure and HLA in healthy donors (dated by TCRdb to the late 2010s). Background on the whole study: An earlier analysis of approximately 550 of the donors reported more than 250 Gb of sequence data and 117 million unique TCR beta sequences from about 179 million T cells. HLA typing covered class I and class II loci at four-digit resolution. All discovery cohort repertoires had been generated on a single sequencing platform. To decide whether each TCR beta V gene segment behaved as functional or pseudogenic, an earlier analysis of over 500 of the donors relied on high-throughput TCR beta sequencing. Roughly 300 gigabases of sequencing data and approximately 80 million unique TCR sequences were included in an early release covering roughly 600 HLA-typed donors. Donor age, sex, ethnicity and CMV serostatus were collected together with the repertoire data. The study aimed to test whether cataloging public T cell receptors could reveal signatures of past pathogen exposure. The study used immunosequencing to profile the T cell repertoires of 600 to 850 subjects and linked those repertoires to cytomegalovirus serostatus. The number of donors typed differed by locus, with 629-630 for A, B, C, DRB1 and DQB1, more than 500 for DQA1, under 610 for DPA1, and 472 for DPB1. A separate validation cohort of more than 100 different subjects was used in addition to the roughly 620-subject first cohort. In a later genetic analysis, genome-wide SNP genotypes for about 65% of the 666 donors were used, and that subset was treated as a discovery cohort. Among the roughly 390 genotyped donors, around 81% belonged to the genetic ancestry cluster associated with self-reported Caucasian donors. Rather than using new phenotypic data, the later analysis identified candidate immune exposures from TCR beta sequences and from how often those sequences occurred across donors. About 5 DR-DQ haplotypes were handled as single units for association and clustering, since linkage in the cohort was strong. To predict cytomegalovirus infection status, the study brought together high-throughput TCR immunosequencing, statistical association of individual TCRs with disease status, and machine learning. In a later analysis, previously published TCR beta repertoires from fewer than 750 donors were re-analyzed and high-resolution HLA genotyping was added so that TCR occurrence patterns could be studied. On average, around 200,000 unique TCR beta nucleotide sequences were sequenced per donor among some 420 genotyped donors of the cohort, with roughly 18% of those sequences being non-productive.

Including the terminal cysteine and phenylalanine, the CDR3 comprises 12 residues. Solely the CDR3 DNA is kept, with 36 bases framed from the first base. The germline V gene yields ENHRY for CDR1 and SYGVKD for CDR2. Overall study outcomes, separate from this receptor: A further reported finding was that TCR beta sequences accurately predicted the HLA-A and HLA-B alleles for most subjects in the first cohort. It was suggested by the authors that the approach could potentially be generalized to other disease states and immunological phenotypes. A cluster of highly shared sequence variants was judged likely to be a technical artifact of the sequencing pipeline. A few of the identified cytomegalovirus-associated TCR beta chains were confirmed in vitro to be specific for cytomegalovirus antigens. In both the original and validation cohorts, the classifier was reported to diagnose cytomegalovirus status with high specificity and sensitivity. This cohort had only TCR beta chains sequenced, and the lack of alpha or paired-chain data limited which features could be detected. Assigning TCR associations to individual alleles was difficult when HLA alleles, especially DR and DQ, strongly co-occurred. Correlated functional status among segregating V segments might be attributable to linkage disequilibrium, but an unknown experimental factor could not be ruled out. The earlier analysis of about 600 of the donors excluded over 15 rarely observed V segments, including chromosome 9 orphons, because counts were too low. A later analysis found that most CMV-associated TCR beta chains appeared HLA-restricted, with HLA associations seemingly driven largely by CMV exposure. A later analysis found that TCR association rates varied across HLA loci, with DRB1 alleles showing the most associated TCRs and HLA-C alleles the fewest. In an earlier analysis of roughly 560 of the donors, most TCR beta V segments were observed in productive rearrangements about 90% or about 30% of the time, broadly matching IMGT annotations. Sequencing depth was assumed to be roughly uniform across donors in the presence/absence analyses, though that assumption may not hold. In a later genetic analysis, a missense DCLRE1C variant was associated with V-gene and J-gene trimming of TCR beta chains, and the association was replicated in an independent cohort. CMV serostatus was the only immune exposure information available for the cohort. In a later analysis, HLA-associated TCR beta chains showed more clonal expansion and lower generation probabilities than non-associated chains that were equally common. Compared with the 666-donor mean, donors in an Asian-associated ancestry cluster had fewer N-insertions in productive TCRs, according to a later genetic analysis. The study gave a list of more than 150 TCR beta chains associated with cytomegalovirus. HLA typing was unavailable for some donors at each locus, so association tests used only the typed subset. Specific HLA alleles were associated with about 17,000 TCR beta sequences at a false discovery rate of 0.05 in a later analysis. According to a later analysis, parvovirus B19, influenza, CMV and Epstein-Barr virus appeared linked to several top co-occurrence clusters. Because the 87-base-pair reads could not distinguish some IMGT-functional V segments, including TRBV6-2 and TRBV6-3, those segments were excluded. Across donors, most TCR sequences were observed very rarely, whereas some public TCRs were present in many individuals.

The cohort comprised hundreds of healthy bone marrow donors. All cohort members were sampled while nominally healthy, although unrecorded immune exposures were likely present. The donor tested CMV seronegative and was one of the 352 seronegative cohort members. Every donor gave a peripheral blood sample, and the peripheral blood mononuclear cells from that sample were used for TCR beta sequencing. The Qiagen DNeasy Blood Extraction Kit was used to extract genomic DNA from the blood cell samples. The receptor comes from a man under 40 in good health and CMV-seronegative. The rearranged chain carries TRBV10-3 and TRBJ2-5; the D gene assignment is ambiguous. The DNA end favors TRBJ2-7, so the J call may be wrong. Sequencing was carried out using PBMCs. At the DNA level, the sequence is TGTGCCATCAGCGCCGAATCCTACGAGCAGTACTTC. Translated, it gives CAISAESYEQYF.